Shown below are 10 T cell receptor beta chains from a single sample sequenced in a study of T cell repertoires in cytomegalovirus infection. TCRdb recomputed calls from the reads with MiXCR, one row per CDR3 protein. The data hold just over 300,000 distinct CDR3 sequences, with roughly a sixth observed a single time. Sequenced sample: PBMCs. These TCRs come from a human donor in good health (CMV status not recorded). Some clones in this sample may be carry-over from other donors' samples.

This clonotype was detected many times. The J gene is TRBJ2-3, the V gene TRBV11-2, with TRBD2 matching 14 bases. This CDR3 contains 16 residues. The V gene end was trimmed by 5 bases and the J gene end by 4 bases; junction bases not matched to a gene: 5. The germline V gene encodes CDR1 SGHAT and CDR2 FQNNGV. The CDR3 spells CASSGRTSGGSDTQYF. The DNA of the CDR3 is TGTGCCAGCAGCGGACGGACTAGCGGGGGGTCAGATACGCAGTATTTT.

The genes are TRBV2 and TRBJ2-7; D not certain. The CDR3 is made up of 13 amino acids. Germline CDR1 reads SNHLY; CDR2 reads FYNNEI. Deletions cut 6 bases from V and 2 bases from J, with 11 bases between. CDR3 residues: CASSPGSAYEQYF. CDR3 DNA: TGTGCCAGCAGCCCCGGGTCAGCCTACGAGCAGTACTTC.

With regard to this clonotype: One base away lies a much larger clone, so this may be a sequencing read error. The chain has TRBV12-3 or TRBV12-4 and TRBJ2-3; D gene uncertain. The CDR3 runs to 15 residues. CDR3 DNA: TGTGCCAGCAGTCCTCAAGTGGGCCAGTTAGATATGCAGTATTTT. This sequence encodes CASSPQVGQLDMQYF.

The sample holds a few counts of this clonotype. This chain uses TRBV28 with TRBJ2-5; tentative D call: TRBD2 (7 bases). The germline V gene encodes CDR1 MDHEN and CDR2 SYDVKM. The CDR3 extends over 14 amino acids. Trimming left V 6 bases short and J 2 bases short, with 13 bases between. The CDR3 DNA follows: TGTGCCAGCAGGCCAGCGGGGACACAAGAGACCCAGTACTTC. Amino acids: CASRPAGTQETQYF.

This clonotype was seen ten or more times. The chain joins TRBV28 to TRBJ1-4; D remains ambiguous. The CDR3 contains 15 residues. In germline, CDR1 is MDHEN, CDR2 SYDVKM. Trimming stripped 5 bases from V and 8 bases from J, with 18 bases between. The CDR3 bases are TGTGCCAGCAGTCGGGTGGGGTCTGGTCGGGAAAAACTGTTTTTT. This gives the protein CASSRVGSGREKLFF.

This clonotype was recorded many times. The CDR3 region is CASSLAYGQPGLVEKLFF. The DNA of the CDR3 is TGTGCCAGCAGCTTAGCCTATGGTCAGCCCGGCTTAGTTGAAAAACTGTTTTTT. V gene TRBV7-9 combines with J gene TRBJ1-4; D call uncertain. Germline V gene data show CDR1 as SEHNR and CDR2 as FQNEAQ (reference sequence). The CDR3 consists of 18 residues. Between the trimmed V and J ends, which lost 0 bases and 7 bases, there was a span of 21 bases.

This chain joins TRBV12-3 or TRBV12-4 and TRBJ1-4; TRBD1 is a possible D gene (5 bases). Trimming removed 7 bases from V and 7 bases from J, with 10 bases in between. The CDR3 consists of 12 residues. The CDR3 nucleotides read TGTGCCAGCAATTCCGGGGCTGAAAAACTGTTTTTT. As protein: CASNSGAEKLFF.

This clonotype was picked up a small number of times. This chain joins TRBV20-1 and TRBJ1-4; D is perhaps TRBD1 (6 bases). The CDR3 is made up of 16 amino acids. The germline CDR1 and CDR2 sequences are DFQATT and SNEGSKA (reference sequence). Trimming removed 0 bases from V and 4 bases from J, with 15 bases in between. CDR3 in DNA: TGCAGTGCTAGAGATCAAGGGGGACGACATAATGAAAAACTGTTTTTT. Protein product: CSARDQGGRHNEKLFF.

In this sample, this clonotype turned up a few times. This chain uses TRBV2 with TRBJ1-1; a possible D gene is TRBD1 (5 bases). The CDR3 is 13 amino acids. Trimming took off 9 bases at V and 2 bases at J, with 13 bases between the two ends. Per the germline V gene, CDR1 is SNHLY and CDR2 is FYNNEI. The CDR3 loop reads CARPKGINTEAFF. DNA for the CDR3: TGTGCCAGGCCGAAGGGGATAAACACTGAAGCTTTCTTT.

This clonotype was counted many times. The CDR3 DNA is TGTGCCAGCAGCTTAGTAGGGGGTGTTTACAATGAGCAGTTCTTC. Its translation: CASSLVGGVYNEQFF. The rearrangement uses TRBV7-2 and TRBJ2-1; D is perhaps TRBD1 (6 bases). Germline CDR1 reads SGHTA; CDR2 reads FQGNSA. The CDR3 length is 15 residues. V was clipped by 1 base and J by 4 bases, with 11 bases between them.